These 4 T cell receptor beta chains share one sample of origin, sequenced in a study of T cells in Graves' hyperthyroidism and ophthalmopathy. Regions amplified from RNA transcripts were the TCR beta CDR3 regions. Researchers ran a first-round RT-PCR on the TCR CDR3 using the HTBI primer set. From the multiplex PCR reads, TCRdb called clonotypes with MiXCR, one entry per CDR3 protein. The table has 300,000 to 400,000 distinct CDR3 sequences, roughly 13% seen once. Sequenced input: blood. These receptors were taken from a woman younger than 35 with Graves' hyperthyroidism.

This clonotype has ten or more counts. Here the CDR3 reads CASPRAGVNEQFF. The CDR3 DNA sequence: TGTGCCAGCCCCAGGGCAGGGGTGAATGAGCAGTTCTTC. This chain joins TRBV12-3 or TRBV12-4 and TRBJ2-1; the D gene is possibly TRBD1 (6 bases). Between the trimmed V and J ends, which lost 8 bases and 7 bases, there was a span of 15 bases. The CDR3 totals 13 residues.

The rearrangement joins TRBV13 to TRBJ2-7, with TRBD2 as a possible D gene (6 bases). Trimming shortened V by 2 bases and J by 3 bases, and 32 bases separated the two germline ends. Germline V gene data show CDR1 as PRHDT and CDR2 as FYEKMQ (reference sequence). The CDR3 totals 21 residues. The CDR3 DNA sequence: TGTGCCAGCAGCTTATCTAGCGTAAAAGACGACGTTTACGGGAAAGTCTACGAGCAGTACTTC. Protein: CASSLSSVKDDVYGKVYEQYF.

This clonotype was picked up many times. The V and J genes are TRBV6-1 and TRBJ1-2, with unresolved D. Deletions cut 1 base from V and 0 bases from J, with 9 bases between. Germline lookup yields CDR1 MNHNS and CDR2 SASEGT. The CDR3 runs to 15 residues. CDR3 sequence: CASSEEVGANYGYTF. In nucleotides, the CDR3 is TGTGCCAGCAGTGAAGAGGTTGGAGCTAACTATGGCTACACCTTC.

This clonotype was counted at least ten times. The chain uses TRBV3-1 and TRBJ1-2, with D unresolved. CDR3 length equals 14 residues. Germline CDR1 reads LGHDT; CDR2 reads YNNKEL (reference sequence). V was pared by 4 bases and J by 0 bases, with 9 bases between. Here the CDR3 reads CASSPRGSNYGYTF. The DNA of the CDR3 is TGTGCCAGCAGCCCGCGCGGTTCTAACTATGGCTACACCTTC.